This T cell receptor beta chain stems from a study of T cell changes during pregnancy in multiple sclerosis. CDR1 SGDLS and CDR2 YYNGEE come from the germline V gene. The CDR3 extends over 12 amino acids. The V end lost 3 bases, the J end lost 9 bases, and 12 bases lay between the germline ends. Libraries were prepared by immunoSEQ multiplex PCR; TCRdb keeps only in-frame clonotypes and omits some of them. The data contain tens of thousands of clones, 93% of them seen just once; the ten biggest clones take up 1.8%. This sequence originates from a female donor with multiple sclerosis, enrolled in a pregnancy study. The rearrangement uses TRBV9 and TRBJ2-5, with a tentative D call TRBD2 (5 bases). Sequenced here: peripheral blood, sampled after pregnancy. The CDR3 here is CASSAGERAQYF. The CDR3 bases are TGTGCCAGCAGCGCCGGGGAAAGAGCCCAGTACTTC.